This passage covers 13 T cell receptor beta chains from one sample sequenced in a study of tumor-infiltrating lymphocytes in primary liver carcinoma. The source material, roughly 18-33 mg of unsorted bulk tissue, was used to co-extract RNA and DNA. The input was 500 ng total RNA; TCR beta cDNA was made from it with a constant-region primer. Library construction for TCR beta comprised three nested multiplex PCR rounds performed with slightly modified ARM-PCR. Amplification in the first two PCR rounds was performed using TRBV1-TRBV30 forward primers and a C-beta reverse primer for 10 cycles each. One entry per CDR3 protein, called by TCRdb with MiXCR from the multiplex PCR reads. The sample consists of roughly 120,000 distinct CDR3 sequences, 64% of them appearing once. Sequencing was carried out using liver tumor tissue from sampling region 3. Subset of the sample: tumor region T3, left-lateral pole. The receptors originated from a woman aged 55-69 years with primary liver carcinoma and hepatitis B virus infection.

This chain's CDR3 is CASSYMHEQYF. CDR3 nucleotides: TGTGCCAGCAGTTATATGCACGAGCAGTACTTC. This chain uses TRBV6-2 or TRBV6-3 with TRBJ2-7; D remains unclear. CDR1 MNHEY and CDR2 SVGEGT come from the germline V gene. The CDR3 runs 11 residues. V was cut by 3 bases and J by 5 bases, with 5 bases left in between.

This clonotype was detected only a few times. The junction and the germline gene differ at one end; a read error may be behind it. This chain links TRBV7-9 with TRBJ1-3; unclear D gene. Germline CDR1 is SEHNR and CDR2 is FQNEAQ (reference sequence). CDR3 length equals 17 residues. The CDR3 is CASSLNRQSASGSTIYF. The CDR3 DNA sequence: TGTGCCAGCAGCTTAAACCGTCAAAGTGCCTCTGGAAGCACCATATATTTT.

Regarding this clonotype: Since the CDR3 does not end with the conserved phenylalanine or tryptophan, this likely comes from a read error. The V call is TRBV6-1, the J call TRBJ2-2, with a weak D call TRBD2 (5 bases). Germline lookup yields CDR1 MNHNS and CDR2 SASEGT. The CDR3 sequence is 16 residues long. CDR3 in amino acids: CTSSSGNSVNTGELFY. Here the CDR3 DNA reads TGTACCAGTAGCTCCGGGAATAGCGTTAACACCGGGGAGCTGTTTTAT.

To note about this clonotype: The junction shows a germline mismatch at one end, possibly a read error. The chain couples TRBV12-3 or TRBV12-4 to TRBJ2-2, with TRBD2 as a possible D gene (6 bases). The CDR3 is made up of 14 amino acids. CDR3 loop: CASSLGQPTGGLFF. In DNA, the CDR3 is TGTGCCAGCAGTTTAGGGCAGCCAACCGGGGGGCTGTTTTTT.

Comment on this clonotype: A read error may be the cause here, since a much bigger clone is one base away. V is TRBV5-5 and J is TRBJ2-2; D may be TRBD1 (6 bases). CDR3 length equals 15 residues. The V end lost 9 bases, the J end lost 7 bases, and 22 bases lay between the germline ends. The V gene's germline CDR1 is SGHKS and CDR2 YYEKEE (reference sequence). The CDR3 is CANRSPGHRDGELFF. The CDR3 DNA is TGTGCCAACAGGAGTCCGGGACACCGCGACGGGGAGCTGTTTTTT.

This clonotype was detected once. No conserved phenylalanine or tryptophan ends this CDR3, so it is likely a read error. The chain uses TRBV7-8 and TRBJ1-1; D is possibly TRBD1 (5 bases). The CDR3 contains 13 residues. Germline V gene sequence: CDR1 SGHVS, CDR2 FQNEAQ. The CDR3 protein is CAGSIILGAEAFY. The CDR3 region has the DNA TGTGCCGGCAGCATCATCTTGGGGGCTGAAGCTTTCTAT.

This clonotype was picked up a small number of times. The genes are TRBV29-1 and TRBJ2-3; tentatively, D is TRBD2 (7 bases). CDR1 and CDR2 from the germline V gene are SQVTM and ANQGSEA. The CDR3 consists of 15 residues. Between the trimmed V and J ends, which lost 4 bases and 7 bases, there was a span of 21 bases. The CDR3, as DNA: TGCAGCGTTGGGGGAGGGGGGACCACATCAAATACGCAGTATTTT. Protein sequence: CSVGGGGTTSNTQYF.

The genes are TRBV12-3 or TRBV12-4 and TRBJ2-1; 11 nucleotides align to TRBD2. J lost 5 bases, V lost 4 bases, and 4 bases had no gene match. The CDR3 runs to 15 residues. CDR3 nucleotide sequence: TGTGCCAGCAGTTCATCGACTAGCGGGGACAATGAGCAGTTCTTC. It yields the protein CASSSSTSGDNEQFF.

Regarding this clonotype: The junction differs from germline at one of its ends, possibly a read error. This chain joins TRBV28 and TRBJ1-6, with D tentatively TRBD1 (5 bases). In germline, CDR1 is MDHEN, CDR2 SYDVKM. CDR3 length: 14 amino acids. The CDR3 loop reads CVSGAWGDNSPLHF. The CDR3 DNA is TGTGTCAGCGGGGCTTGGGGGGATAATTCACCCCTCCACTTT.

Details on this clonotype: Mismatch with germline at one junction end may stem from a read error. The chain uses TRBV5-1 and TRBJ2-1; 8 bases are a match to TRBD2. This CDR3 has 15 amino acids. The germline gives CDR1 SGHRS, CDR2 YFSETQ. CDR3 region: CTSSLRGELYNEQFF. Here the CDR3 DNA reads TGCACCAGCAGCTTGCGGGGGGAATTATACAATGAGCAGTTCTTC.

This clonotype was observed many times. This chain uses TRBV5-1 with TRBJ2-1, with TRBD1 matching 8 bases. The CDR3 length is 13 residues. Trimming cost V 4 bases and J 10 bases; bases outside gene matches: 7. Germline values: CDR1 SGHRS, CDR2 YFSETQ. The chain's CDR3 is CASSIDRGLEQFF. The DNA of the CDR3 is TGCGCCAGCAGCATCGACAGGGGCTTAGAGCAGTTCTTC.

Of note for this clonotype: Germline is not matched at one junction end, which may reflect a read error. The CDR3 reads CASSHRDREWSPLHF. In nucleotides, the CDR3 is TGCGCCAGCAGCCACAGGGACAGGGAATGGTCACCCCTCCACTTT. The V gene is TRBV11-2, the J gene TRBJ1-6, with 9 bases identical to TRBD1. This CDR3 contains 15 residues. The V gene's germline CDR1 is SGHAT and CDR2 FQNNGV.

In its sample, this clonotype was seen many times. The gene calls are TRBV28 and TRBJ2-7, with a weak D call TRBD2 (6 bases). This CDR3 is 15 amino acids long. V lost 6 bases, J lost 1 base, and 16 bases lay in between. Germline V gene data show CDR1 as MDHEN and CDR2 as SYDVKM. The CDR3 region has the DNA TGTGCCAGCAGACCCGGGGGATCGGTGTCCTACGAGCAGTACTTC. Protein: CASRPGGSVSYEQYF. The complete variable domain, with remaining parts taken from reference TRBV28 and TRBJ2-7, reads DVKVTQSSRYLVKRTGEKVFLECVQDMDHENMFWYRQDPGLGLRLIYFSYDVKMKEKGDIPEGYSVSREKKERFSLILESASTNQTSMYLCASRPGGSVSYEQYFGPGTRLTVT.